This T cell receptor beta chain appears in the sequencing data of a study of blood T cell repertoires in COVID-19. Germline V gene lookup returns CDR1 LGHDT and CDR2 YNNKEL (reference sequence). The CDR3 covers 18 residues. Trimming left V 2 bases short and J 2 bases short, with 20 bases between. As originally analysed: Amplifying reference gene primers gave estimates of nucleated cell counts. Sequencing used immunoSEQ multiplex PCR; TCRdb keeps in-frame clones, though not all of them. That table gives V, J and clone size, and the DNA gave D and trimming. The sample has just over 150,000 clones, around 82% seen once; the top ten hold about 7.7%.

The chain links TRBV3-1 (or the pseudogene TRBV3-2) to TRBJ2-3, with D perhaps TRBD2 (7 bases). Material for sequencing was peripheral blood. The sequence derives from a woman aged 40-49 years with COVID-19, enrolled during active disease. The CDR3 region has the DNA TGTGCCAGCAGCCAATCCTGGCGGGGGCTGTCACACACAGATACGCAGTATTTT. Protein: CASSQSWRGLSHTDTQYF.